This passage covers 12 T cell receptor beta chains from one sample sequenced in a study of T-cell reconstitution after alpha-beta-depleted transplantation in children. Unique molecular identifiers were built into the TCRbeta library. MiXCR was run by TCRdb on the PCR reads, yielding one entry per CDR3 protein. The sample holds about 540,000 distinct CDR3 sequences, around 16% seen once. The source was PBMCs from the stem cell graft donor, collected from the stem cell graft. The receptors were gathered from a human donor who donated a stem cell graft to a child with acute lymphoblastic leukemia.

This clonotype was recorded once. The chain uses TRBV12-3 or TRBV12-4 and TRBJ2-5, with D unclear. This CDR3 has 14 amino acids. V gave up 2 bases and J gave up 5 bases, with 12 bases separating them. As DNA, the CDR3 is TGTGCCAGCAGTTTAAGTAGGAGTGGGGAGACCCAGTACTTC. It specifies CASSLSRSGETQYF.

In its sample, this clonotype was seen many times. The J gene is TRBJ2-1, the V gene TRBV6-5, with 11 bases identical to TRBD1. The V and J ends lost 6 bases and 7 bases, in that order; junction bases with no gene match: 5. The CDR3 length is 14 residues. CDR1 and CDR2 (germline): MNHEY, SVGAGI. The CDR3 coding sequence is TGTGCCAGCAGCATCGGGACAGGGGGAAATGAGCAGTTCTTC. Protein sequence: CASSIGTGGNEQFF.

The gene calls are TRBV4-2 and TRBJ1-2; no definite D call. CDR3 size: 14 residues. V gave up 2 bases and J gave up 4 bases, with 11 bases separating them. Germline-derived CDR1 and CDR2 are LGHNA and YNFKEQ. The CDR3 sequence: CASSQPTVGYGYTF. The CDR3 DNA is TGTGCCAGCAGCCAACCCACAGTAGGCTATGGCTACACCTTC.

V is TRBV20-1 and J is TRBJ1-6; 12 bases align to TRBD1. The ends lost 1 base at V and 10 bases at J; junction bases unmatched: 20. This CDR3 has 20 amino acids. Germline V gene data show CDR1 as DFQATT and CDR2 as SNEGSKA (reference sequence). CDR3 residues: CSARGTSGTGGANSWSPLHF. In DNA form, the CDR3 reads TGCAGTGCTAGAGGGACCTCGGGGACAGGGGGCGCGAATTCGTGGTCACCCCTCCACTTT.

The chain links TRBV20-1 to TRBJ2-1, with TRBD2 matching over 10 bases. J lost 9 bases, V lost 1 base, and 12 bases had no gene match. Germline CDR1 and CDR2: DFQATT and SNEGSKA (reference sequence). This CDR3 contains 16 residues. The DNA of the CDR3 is TGCAGTGCTAGAGCCTTTAGCGGGAGGATAATTCTTGAGCAGTTCTTC. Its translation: CSARAFSGRIILEQFF.

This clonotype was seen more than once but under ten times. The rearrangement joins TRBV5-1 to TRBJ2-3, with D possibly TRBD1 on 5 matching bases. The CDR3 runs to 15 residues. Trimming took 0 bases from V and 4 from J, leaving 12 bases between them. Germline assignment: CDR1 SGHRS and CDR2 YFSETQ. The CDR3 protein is CASSLAQGGPDTQYF. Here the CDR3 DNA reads TGCGCCAGCAGCTTGGCCCAGGGTGGGCCAGATACGCAGTATTTT.

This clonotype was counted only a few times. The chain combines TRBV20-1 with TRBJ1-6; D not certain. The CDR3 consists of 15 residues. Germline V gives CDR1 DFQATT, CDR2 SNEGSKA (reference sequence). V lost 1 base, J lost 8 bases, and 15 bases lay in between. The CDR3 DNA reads TGCAGTGCTAGAGTCCTCTCGGCCCATGATTCACCCCTCCACTTT. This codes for CSARVLSAHDSPLHF.

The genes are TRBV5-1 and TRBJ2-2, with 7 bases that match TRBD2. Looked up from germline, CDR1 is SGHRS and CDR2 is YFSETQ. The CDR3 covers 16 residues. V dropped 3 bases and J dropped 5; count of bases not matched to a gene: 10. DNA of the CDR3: TGCGCCAGCAGCTCCCGGGGTAGCGGGCTGACCGGGGAGCTGTTTTTT. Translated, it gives CASSSRGSGLTGELFF.

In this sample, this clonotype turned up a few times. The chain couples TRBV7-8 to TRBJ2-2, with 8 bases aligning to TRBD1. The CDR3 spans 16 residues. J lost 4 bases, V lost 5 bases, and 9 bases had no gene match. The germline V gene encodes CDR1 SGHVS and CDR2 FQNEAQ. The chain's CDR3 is CASSVGQGRSTGELFF. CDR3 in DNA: TGTGCCAGCAGCGTCGGACAGGGACGAAGCACCGGGGAGCTGTTTTTT.

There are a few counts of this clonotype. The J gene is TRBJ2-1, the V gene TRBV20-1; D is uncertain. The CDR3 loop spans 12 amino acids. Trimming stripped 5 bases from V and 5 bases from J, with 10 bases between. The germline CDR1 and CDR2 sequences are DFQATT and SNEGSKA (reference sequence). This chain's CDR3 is CSASVENNEQFF. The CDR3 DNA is TGCAGTGCTTCCGTCGAGAACAATGAGCAGTTCTTC.

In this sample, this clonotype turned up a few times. Written as DNA, the CDR3 is TGCGCCAGCAGCCAGGGACAGGGGGGCATTCAGTACTTC. Translated: CASSQGQGGIQYF. The J gene is TRBJ2-4, the V gene TRBV5-1; 11 bases are shared with TRBD1. This CDR3 comprises 13 residues. Losses at the gene ends were 4 bases for V and 9 bases for J; bases not matched to a gene: 3. Germline V gene lookup returns CDR1 SGHRS and CDR2 YFSETQ.

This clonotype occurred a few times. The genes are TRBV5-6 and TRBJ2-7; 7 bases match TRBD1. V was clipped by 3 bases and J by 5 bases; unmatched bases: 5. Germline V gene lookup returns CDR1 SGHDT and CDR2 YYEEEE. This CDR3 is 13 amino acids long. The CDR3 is CASSSDRAHEQYF. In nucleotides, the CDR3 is TGTGCCAGCAGCTCCGACAGGGCCCACGAGCAGTACTTC.